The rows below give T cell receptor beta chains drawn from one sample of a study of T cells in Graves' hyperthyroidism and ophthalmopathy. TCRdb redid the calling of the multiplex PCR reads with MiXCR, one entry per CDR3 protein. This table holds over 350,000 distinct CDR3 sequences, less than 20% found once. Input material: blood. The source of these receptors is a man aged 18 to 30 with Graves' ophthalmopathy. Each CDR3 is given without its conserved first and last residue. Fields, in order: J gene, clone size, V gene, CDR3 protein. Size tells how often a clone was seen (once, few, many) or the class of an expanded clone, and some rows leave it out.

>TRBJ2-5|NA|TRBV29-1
SVERGEGGETQY
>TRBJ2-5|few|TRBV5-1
ATAAEGSQETQY
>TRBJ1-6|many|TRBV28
ASSLPVSPLH
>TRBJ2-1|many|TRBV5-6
ASSPQGATYNEQF
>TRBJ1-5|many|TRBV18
ASSPGQTGQPQH
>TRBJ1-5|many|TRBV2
ASSPAGTGNNQPQH
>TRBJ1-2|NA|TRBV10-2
ASSGTYGYT
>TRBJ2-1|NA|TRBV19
ASTLTGLNNEQF
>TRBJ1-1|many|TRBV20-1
SVGGGGFETEAF
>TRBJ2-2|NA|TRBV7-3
ASSETGTSGGARTGELF
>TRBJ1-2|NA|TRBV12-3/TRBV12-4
ASSAGGSLWGYT
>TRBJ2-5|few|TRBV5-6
ASSTTSGEGETQY
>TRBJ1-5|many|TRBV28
ASSLDSSTAGQPQH
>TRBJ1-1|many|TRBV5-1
ASSLRQGGTEAF
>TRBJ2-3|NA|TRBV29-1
SVRPFSTDTQY
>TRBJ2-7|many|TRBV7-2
ASSKTSGGPYEQY
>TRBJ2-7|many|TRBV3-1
ASSEGAGANEQY
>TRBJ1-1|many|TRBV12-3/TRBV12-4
ASSPRGWAEAF
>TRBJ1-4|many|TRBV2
ASTPPAATNEKLF
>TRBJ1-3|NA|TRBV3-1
ASRRRDTIY
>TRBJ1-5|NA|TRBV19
ASSAPWTGKDGVAQH
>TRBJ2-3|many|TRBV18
ASSPSGLTDTQY
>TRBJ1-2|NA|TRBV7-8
ASSQNRGQGYGYT
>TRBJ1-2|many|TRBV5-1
ASTGQGYGYT
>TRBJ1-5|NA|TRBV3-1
ASSLSGTGTNQPQH
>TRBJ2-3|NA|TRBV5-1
ASSTGRSTDTQY
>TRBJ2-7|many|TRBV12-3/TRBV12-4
ASTWDGVAYEQY
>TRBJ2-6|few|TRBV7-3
ASSLGLARVGANVLT
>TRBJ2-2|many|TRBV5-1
ASSLEPNTGELF
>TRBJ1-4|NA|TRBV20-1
SAPDRDEKLF
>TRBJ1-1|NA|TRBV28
ASSSRQVTEAF
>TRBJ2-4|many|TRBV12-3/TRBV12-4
ASRRHRDPRNIQY
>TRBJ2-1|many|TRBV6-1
ASSGDAYNEQF
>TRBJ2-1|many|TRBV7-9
ASSPQDRAYNEQF
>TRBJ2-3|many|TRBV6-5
ASSYRDRADTQY
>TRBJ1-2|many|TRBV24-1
ATSEPDRVGGYT
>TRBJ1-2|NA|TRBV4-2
ASSQDLVGSESYT
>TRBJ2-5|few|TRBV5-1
ASSLSFGLAIRETQY
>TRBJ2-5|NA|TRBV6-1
ASSEGLAGGRETQY
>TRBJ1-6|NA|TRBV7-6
ASSLRDSAYNSPLH
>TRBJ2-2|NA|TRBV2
ASSLPLGELF
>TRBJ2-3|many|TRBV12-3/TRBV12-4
ASSLGGGGLPSTDTQY
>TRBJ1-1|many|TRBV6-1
ASSEGLSGTEAF
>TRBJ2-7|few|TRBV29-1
SVGPSAFDEQY
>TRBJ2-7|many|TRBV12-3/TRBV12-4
ASSLEGNEQY
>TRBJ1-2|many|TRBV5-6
ASSLGGDYGYT
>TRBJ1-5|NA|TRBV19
ASAPRGMNQPQH
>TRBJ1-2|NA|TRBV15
AASREVGGGVRYGYT
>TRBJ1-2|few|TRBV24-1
ATSQEQNYGYT
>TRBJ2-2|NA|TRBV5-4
ASSLTAGGPGELF
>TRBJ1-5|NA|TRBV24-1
ATSAGQGRRGPQH
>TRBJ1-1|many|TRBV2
ASSGSGNTEAF
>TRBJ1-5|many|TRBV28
ASSFPRDGSNQPQH
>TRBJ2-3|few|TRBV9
ASSPSPPPGTDTQY
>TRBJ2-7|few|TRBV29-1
SVATRDRYEQY
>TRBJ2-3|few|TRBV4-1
ASSQLRGDTQY
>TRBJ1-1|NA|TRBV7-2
ASSLAPTGGGVAF
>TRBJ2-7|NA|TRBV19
ASSIRGQQTPREQY
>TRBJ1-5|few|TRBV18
ASSPDAGRNQPQH
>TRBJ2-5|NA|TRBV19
ASSISARGQETQY